The 17 T cell receptor beta chains given below trace back to one sample, sequenced in a study of identical twins (dated by TCRdb to 2016 to 2017). To prepare the library, 5' RACE was applied. The listed sequencing device is Illumina HiSeq 2000. TCRdb redid the processing of the public reads, applying fastp at Q25 and MiXCR, and retained in-frame beta chains. Each CDR3 protein appears once, grouped with its most common genes and DNA. The sample table contains 550,000 to 800,000 distinct CDR3 sequences; only one count was recorded for about 7% of them. The top ten hold less than 2% of the sample. The sample was also linked to a second study, of yellow fever vaccine responses in identical twins.

The sample comprised PBMCs. The source is a woman between 18 and 29 years old in good health.

In its sample, this clonotype was seen a few times. The V call is TRBV5-1, the J call TRBJ2-1, with TRBD1 identical over 8 bases. Germline-derived CDR1 and CDR2 are SGHRS and YFSETQ. The CDR3 is made up of 14 amino acids. V dropped 2 bases and J dropped 5; count of bases not matched to a gene: 3. The CDR3 DNA is TGCGCCAGCAGCTTTCGGACAGGGAACAATGAGCAGTTCTTC. Translation gives CASSFRTGNNEQFF.

The chain has TRBV12-3 or TRBV12-4 and TRBJ2-5; TRBD2 aligns across 9 bases. Losses at the gene ends were 5 bases for V and 9 bases for J; bases not matched to a gene: 13. The CDR3 has 15 amino acids. The CDR3: CASSESGGISTAQYF. DNA of the CDR3: TGTGCCAGCAGTGAGAGCGGGGGGATAAGTACGGCCCAGTACTTC.

In this sample, this clonotype turned up many times. This rearrangement joins TRBV6-5 to TRBJ1-2; D is undetermined. The V and J ends lost 7 bases and 0 bases respectively, with 12 bases between them. CDR1 and CDR2 from the germline V gene are MNHEY and SVGAGI. The CDR3 loop spans 14 amino acids. This chain's CDR3 is CASTDIIANYGYTF. CDR3 coding DNA: TGTGCCAGCACAGACATTATAGCTAACTATGGCTACACCTTC.

This chain joins TRBV20-1 and TRBJ1-5; 8 nucleotides line up with TRBD1. Germline V CDR1 and CDR2: DFQATT, SNEGSKA (reference sequence). The V segment lost 5 bases and the J segment 0 bases; nucleotides outside the gene matches: 3. The CDR3 runs to 14 residues. As DNA, the CDR3 is TGCAGTGCTGGACAGGGCCATAGCAATCAGCCCCAGCATTTT. It encodes CSAGQGHSNQPQHF.

This clonotype has a handful of counts. The V call is TRBV7-2, the J call TRBJ1-5; unclear D gene. Deletions cut 5 bases from V and 9 bases from J, with 11 bases between. From germline, CDR1 is SGHTA and CDR2 FQGNSA. The CDR3 is 12 amino acids. The CDR3 DNA sequence: TGTGCCAGCAGCCCCTACAGAGGGCCCCAGCATTTT. Translating it yields CASSPYRGPQHF.

The genes are TRBV20-1 and TRBJ1-2; tentative D call: TRBD1 (6 bases). Per germline, CDR1 DFQATT and CDR2 SNEGSKA (reference sequence). V was trimmed by 4 bases and J by 3 bases, leaving 12 bases between them. The CDR3 is made up of 13 amino acids. The CDR3 region is CSAKRTEDYGYTF. CDR3 bases: TGCAGTGCTAAAAGGACAGAGGACTATGGCTACACCTTC.

This clonotype came up a few times. The chain joins TRBV29-1 to TRBJ2-5; no firm D call. V lost 4 bases to trimming and J lost 2 bases, with 11 bases between them. The germline CDR1 and CDR2 sequences are SQVTM and ANQGSEA. The CDR3 runs 13 residues. The CDR3 DNA is TGCAGCGTTGCGTCGGGCCCGCAAGAGACCCAGTACTTC. It codes for CSVASGPQETQYF.

This clonotype occurred a few times. The V call is TRBV6-2 or TRBV6-3, the J call TRBJ2-7, with TRBD2 matching over 10 bases. The V and J ends lost 6 bases and 1 base, in that order; junction bases with no gene match: 6. Germline V gene sequence: CDR1 MNHEY, CDR2 SVGEGT. CDR3 size: 15 residues. The CDR3 DNA follows: TGTGCCAGCAGGCCTAGCGGGGGTGGATCCTACGAGCAGTACGTC. It translates to CASRPSGGGSYEQYV.

The chain links TRBV10-3 to TRBJ1-5; D not resolved. Germline V gene sequence: CDR1 ENHRY, CDR2 SYGVKD. The CDR3 spans 16 residues. V was shortened by 0 bases and J by 7 bases, with 16 bases between the two germline ends. The CDR3, as DNA: TGTGCCATCAGTGAGTCGACCTCAGATCCCTGGCAGCCCCAGCATTTT. Translated, it gives CAISESTSDPWQPQHF.

The table lists this clonotype with a few counts. The rearrangement joins TRBV12-5 to TRBJ2-2; D is unresolved. The V end was cut by 7 bases, the J end by 3 bases, with 12 bases between. CDR3 length: 14 residues. Germline V gene lookup returns CDR1 LGHNT and CDR2 FRNRAP. CDR3: CASAHRSDTGELFF. The CDR3 region has the DNA TGTGCTAGTGCCCACCGGTCAGACACCGGGGAGCTGTTTTTT.

This clonotype was detected many times. The rearrangement links TRBV6-5 to TRBJ2-5; 8 nucleotides agree with TRBD2. Per germline, CDR1 MNHEY and CDR2 SVGAGI. Trimming took 4 bases from V and 5 from J; bases not matched to a gene: 12. This CDR3 is 16 amino acids long. CDR3 sequence (DNA): TGTGCCAGCAGTTCAATCCCGGGACTAGGGGGGGAGACCCAGTACTTC. Translating it yields CASSSIPGLGGETQYF.

In regard to this clonotype: A junction end diverges from the germline sequence, so it may reflect a read error. The V gene is TRBV29-1, the J gene TRBJ2-5; 8 positions agree with TRBD1. The CDR3 spans 14 residues. The germline CDR1 and CDR2 sequences are SQVTM and ANQGSEA. The CDR3 DNA reads as TGCAGCGCGTCTGACAGGGGAATGTGGAAGACCCAGAACTTC. This translates into CSASDRGMWKTQNF.

The chain joins TRBV12-3 or TRBV12-4 to TRBJ1-2; D remains unclear. The CDR3 has 13 residues. The germline V and J ends were trimmed by 4 bases and 4 bases, with 10 bases remaining between them. The CDR3 region is CASSSIVSYGYTF. In nucleotides, the CDR3 is TGTGCCAGCAGTTCCATCGTCTCCTATGGCTACACCTTC.

This clonotype has at least ten counts. The chain is built from TRBV6-6 and TRBJ1-1, with D unresolved. Deletions cut 8 bases from V and 6 bases from J, with 10 bases between. The CDR3 loop spans 11 amino acids. Germline lookup yields CDR1 MNHNY and CDR2 SVGAGI (reference sequence). The CDR3, as DNA: TGTGCCAGCTGTCAATTAGCTGAAGCTTTCTTT. Translated: CASCQLAEAFF.

This clonotype appeared a few times. This chain links TRBV14 with TRBJ2-1; TRBD2 agrees at 8 bases. V was pared by 1 base and J by 7 bases, with 6 bases of the junction left unmatched. The CDR3 is 15 residues long. Germline V gives CDR1 SGHDN, CDR2 FVKESK. CDR3 loop: CASSQGLARRNEQFF. The CDR3 bases are TGTGCCAGCAGCCAAGGACTAGCGCGGAGGAATGAGCAGTTCTTC.

This clonotype was observed a handful of times. This sequence joins TRBV27 and TRBJ2-5, with 9 bases lining up with TRBD2. The CDR3 contains 15 residues. Germline-derived CDR1 and CDR2 are MNHEY and SMNVEV (reference sequence). J gave up 5 bases and V 4 bases, and 8 bases lay outside the gene matches. The CDR3 region has the DNA TGTGCCAGCAGTTACCTAGCGGGGAGAGCGGAGACCCAGTACTTC. Translation: CASSYLAGRAETQYF.

The V and J genes are TRBV7-8 and TRBJ2-5; 7 bases are a match to TRBD1. After removal of 5 bases from V and 2 bases from J, the junction contained 8 bases not matched to a gene. This CDR3 spans 15 amino acids. Germline V lookup: CDR1 SGHVS, CDR2 FQNEAQ. The CDR3 is CASSLELQGQETQYF. As DNA, the CDR3 is TGTGCCAGCAGCCTAGAGTTACAGGGGCAAGAGACCCAGTACTTC.